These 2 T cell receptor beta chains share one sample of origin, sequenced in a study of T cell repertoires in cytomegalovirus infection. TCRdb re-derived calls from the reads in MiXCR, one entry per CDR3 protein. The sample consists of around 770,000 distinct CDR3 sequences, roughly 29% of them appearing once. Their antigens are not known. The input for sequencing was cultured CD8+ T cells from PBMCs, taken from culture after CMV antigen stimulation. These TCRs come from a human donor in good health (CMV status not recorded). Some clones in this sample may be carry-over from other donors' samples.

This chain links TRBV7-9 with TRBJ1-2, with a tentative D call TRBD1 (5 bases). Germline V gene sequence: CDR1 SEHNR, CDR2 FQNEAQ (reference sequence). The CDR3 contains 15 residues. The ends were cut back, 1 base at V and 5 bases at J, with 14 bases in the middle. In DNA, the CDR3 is TGTGCCAGCAGCTTAGTTGGGGGTGCGGCTTATGGCTACACCTTC. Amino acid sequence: CASSLVGGAAYGYTF.

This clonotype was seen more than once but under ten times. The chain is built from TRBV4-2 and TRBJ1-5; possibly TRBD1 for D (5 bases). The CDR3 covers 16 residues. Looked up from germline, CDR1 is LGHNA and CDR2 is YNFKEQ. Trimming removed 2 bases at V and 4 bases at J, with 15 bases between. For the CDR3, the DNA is TGTGCCAGCAGCCAACTACCGGGACCGCCTAATCAGCCCCAGCATTTT. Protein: CASSQLPGPPNQPQHF.